This section outlines one TCR beta chain sequence together with its context. What it binds is unknown. The sample is drawn from a study of regulatory T cells in long-lasting Graves disease. Germline CDR1 is MNHEY and CDR2 is SMNVEV (reference sequence). With V trimmed by 4 bases and J by 0 bases, 6 bases remained unmatched. The CDR3 has 16 residues. Building of the TCR beta libraries involved iRepertoire HTBI primers and Arm-PCR of CDR3 regions. TCRdb passed the multiplex PCR reads through MiXCR, listing each CDR3 protein once. The data show around 430,000 distinct CDR3 sequences, about 20% seen once. The time point is: persistent/refractory GD, antithyroid drugs over 5 years with positive TRAb. PBMC RNA served as the TCR library source. In Xi'an, China, an endocrinology department was the source of patients. Whole-study results and caveats: Patients with persistent Graves' had lower TCR diversity than newly diagnosed patients. Whereas new patients shared 966 public clonotypes, persistent patients shared more, at 2,500 to 3,500.

The sequenced sample was peripheral blood mononuclear cells (PBMCs), obtained when the disease was refractory, from a patient treated with antithyroid drugs. The chain combines TRBV27 with TRBJ1-5, with 7 bases fitting TRBD1. This sequence was found in a female donor with Graves disease. The CDR3 region is CASSWTYRGSNQPQHF. CDR3 DNA: TGTGCCAGCAGTTGGACCTACAGGGGTAGCAATCAGCCCCAGCATTTT.